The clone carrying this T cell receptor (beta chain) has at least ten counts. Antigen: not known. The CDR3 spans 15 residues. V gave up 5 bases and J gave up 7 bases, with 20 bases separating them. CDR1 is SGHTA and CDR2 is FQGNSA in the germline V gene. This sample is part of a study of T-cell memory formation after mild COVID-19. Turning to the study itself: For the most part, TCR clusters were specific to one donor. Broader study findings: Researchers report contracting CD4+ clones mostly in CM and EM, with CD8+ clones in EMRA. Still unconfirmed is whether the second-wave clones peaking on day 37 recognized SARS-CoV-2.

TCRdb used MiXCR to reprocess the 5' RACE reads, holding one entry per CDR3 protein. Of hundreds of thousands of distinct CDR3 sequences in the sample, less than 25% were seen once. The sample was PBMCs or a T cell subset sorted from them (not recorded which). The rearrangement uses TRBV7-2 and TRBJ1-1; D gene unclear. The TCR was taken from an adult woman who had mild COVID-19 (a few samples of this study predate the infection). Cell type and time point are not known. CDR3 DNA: TGTGCCAGCAGCCACACGGCAGGTCTCGAGGGTGAAGCTTTCTTT. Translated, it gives CASSHTAGLEGEAFF.